This T cell receptor beta chain emerged from a study of blood T cell repertoires in COVID-19. Study-level background: Samples representing acute and convalescent COVID-19 were sourced from the United States, Italy and Spain. Sources were T cells, B-cell-depleted T cells, or PBMCs; the material itself was cDNA or gDNA.

Profiled with immunoSEQ multiplex PCR; TCRdb holds only in-frame clones, not every one. Counted here are tens of thousands of clones, around 83% occurring once; the ten biggest clones make up 30% to 45%. The ends were cut back, 5 bases at V and 0 bases at J, with 13 bases in the middle. This CDR3 is built from 15 residues. In germline, CDR1 is LNHDA, CDR2 SQIVND (reference sequence). The sequence was obtained from a man at least 80 years old with active or convalescent COVID-19. Sequenced input: peripheral blood. This chain connects TRBV19 to TRBJ1-1; tentatively, D is TRBD1 (5 bases). CDR3 DNA: TGTGCCAGTAGTCAAATAGGGGTGCTGAACACTGAAGCTTTCTTT. Protein: CASSQIGVLNTEAFF. The whole variable domain, filled in from reference TRBV19 and TRBJ1-1, reads DGGITQSPKYLFRKEGQNVTLSCEQNLNHDAMYWYRQDPGQGLRLIYYSQIVNDFQKGDIAEGYSVSREKKESFPLTVTSAQKNPTAFYLCASSQIGVLNTEAFFGQGTRLTVV.